This is a list of T cell receptor beta chains from one sample in a study of cytomegalovirus exposure and HLA in healthy donors. Generated by immunoSEQ multiplex PCR, the TCRdb table keeps only in-frame clones and is missing some. The table has over 90,000 clones, 83% seen once. The sequenced sample consisted of PBMCs. The receptors here all came from a man aged 40-49 years in good health and CMV-seronegative. The CDR3 runs from the conserved cysteine through the conserved F or W. A D gene is named only where the DNA matches it firmly. The size of a clone is reported for some rows only, either as once, few or many, or as a class for expanded clones.

clone_size j_call d_call v_call cdr3_aa cdr3_nt
NA TRBJ2-1 TRBD1 TRBV6-6 CAIARQGRYNEQFF TGTGCCATCGCGAGACAGGGGAGGTACAATGAGCAGTTCTTC
NA TRBJ1-1 NA TRBV28 CASSSPGENTEAFF TGTGCCAGCAGTTCCCCGGGAGAAAACACTGAAGCTTTCTTT
NA TRBJ2-5 NA TRBV18 CASSPEGGQETQYF TGTGCCAGCTCACCGGAAGGGGGCCAAGAGACCCAGTACTTC
NA TRBJ2-7 NA TRBV11-1 CASSQKQGVSYEQYF TGTGCCAGCAGCCAAAAACAGGGAGTATCCTACGAGCAGTACTTC
few TRBJ2-5 TRBD1 TRBV19 CASRGRGETQYF TGTGCCAGTAGAGGCAGGGGGGAGACCCAGTACTTC
NA TRBJ2-5 NA TRBV2 CASGQIQETQYF TGTGCCAGCGGACAGATACAAGAGACCCAGTACTTC
NA TRBJ2-3 NA TRBV5-1 CASSLGEAADTQYF TGCGCCAGCAGCTTAGGGGAGGCTGCAGATACGCAGTATTTT
NA TRBJ2-1 NA TRBV5-1 CASSLEGGPYNEQFF TGCGCCAGCAGCTTGGAGGGGGGGCCCTACAATGAGCAGTTCTTC
NA TRBJ2-7 TRBD1 TRBV30 CAWSGLFDRGKPYEQYF TGTGCCTGGAGTGGCCTCTTTGACAGGGGTAAACCGTACGAGCAGTACTTC
NA TRBJ2-2 NA TRBV11-2 CASSFVNTGELFF TGTGCCAGCAGCTTCGTCAACACCGGGGAGCTGTTTTTT
NA TRBJ1-1 NA TRBV4-1 CASSHLPGSVMNTEAFF TGCGCCAGCAGCCATTTACCGGGGTCTGTCATGAACACTGAAGCTTTCTTT
once TRBJ2-1 TRBD2 TRBV5-6 CASSSPGTSGDSSYNEQFF TGTGCCAGCAGCTCCCCCGGGACTAGCGGGGATAGCTCCTACAATGAGCAGTTCTTC
once TRBJ2-2 TRBD1 TRBV11-2 CASRPAGTGNTGELFF TGTGCCAGTAGGCCGGCCGGGACAGGGAACACCGGGGAGCTGTTTTTT
NA TRBJ1-1 NA TRBV10-3 CAISESPSGDRGEAFF TGTGCCATCAGTGAGTCGCCCTCAGGGGATCGTGGTGAAGCTTTCTTT
NA TRBJ1-2 NA TRBV7-3 CASSPQAGSYGYTF TGTGCCAGCAGCCCCCAGGCGGGTAGCTATGGCTACACCTTC
once TRBJ1-6 NA TRBV7-2 CASSPPSSYNSPLHF TGTGCCAGCAGCCCACCTAGCTCCTATAATTCACCCCTCCACTTT
NA TRBJ2-1 TRBD2 TRBV7-8 CASSLVGGGAGEQFF TGTGCCAGCAGCTTAGTTGGCGGGGGGGCTGGTGAGCAGTTCTTC
NA TRBJ1-2 NA TRBV7-2 CASSSPYGYTF TGTGCCAGCAGCTCTCCCTATGGCTACACCTTC
NA TRBJ1-5 NA TRBV4-1 CASSQVARYNSNQPQHF TGCGCCAGCAGCCAAGTTGCCAGATATAATAGCAATCAGCCCCAGCATTTT
NA TRBJ1-2 NA TRBV7-2 CASSPVPREVGSYTF TGTGCCAGCAGCCCTGTTCCCAGGGAGGTGGGCAGCTACACCTTC
NA TRBJ2-3 NA TRBV5-1 CASSSSAYTDTQYF TGCGCCAGCAGCTCTAGCGCGTACACAGATACGCAGTATTTT
NA TRBJ2-5 TRBD1 TRBV7-6 CASSRPDRGGGETQYF TGTGCCAGCAGCCGACCGGACAGGGGAGGGGGAGAGACCCAGTACTTC
NA TRBJ1-3 NA TRBV7-6 CASSLGQLISGNTIYF TGTGCCAGCAGCCTAGGACAGCTCATCTCTGGAAACACCATATATTTT
few TRBJ1-5 NA TRBV7-9 CASSIGQRDQPQHF TGTGCCAGCAGTATCGGACAGAGAGATCAGCCCCAGCATTTT
once TRBJ1-2 TRBD1 TRBV19 CASQLGQGLGYTF TGTGCCAGCCAACTGGGACAGGGGTTAGGCTACACCTTC
NA TRBJ2-6 NA TRBV7-3 CASSPSGANVLTF TGTGCCAGCAGCCCTTCCGGGGCCAACGTCCTGACTTTC
NA TRBJ1-6 NA TRBV7-9 CSSSSGWQGSYNSPLHF TGTTCCAGCAGCTCTGGGTGGCAGGGCTCGTATAATTCACCCCTCCACTTT
few TRBJ2-7 TRBD1 TRBV2 CASSPGQGLEQYF TGTGCCAGCAGTCCGGGACAGGGTCTCGAGCAGTACTTC
NA TRBJ2-5 NA TRBV5-4 CASSSKVQQETQYF TGTGCCAGCAGCTCAAAGGTACAGCAAGAGACCCAGTACTTC
NA TRBJ2-7 NA TRBV19 CASSISVTYEQYF TGTGCCAGTAGTATTAGTGTTACCTACGAGCAGTACTTC
NA TRBJ1-5 NA TRBV6-1 CASSPDSQNQPQHF TGTGCCAGCAGCCCTGACAGTCAAAATCAGCCCCAGCATTTT
NA TRBJ2-3 TRBD2 TRBV4-3 CASSQVWTSGGNTDTQYF TGCGCCAGCAGCCAAGTTTGGACTAGCGGGGGAAACACAGATACGCAGTATTTT
few TRBJ2-5 TRBD1 TRBV2 CASSVDGTGTQETQYF TGTGCCAGCAGTGTAGACGGGACAGGGACCCAAGAGACCCAGTACTTC
NA TRBJ2-3 NA TRBV6-5 CASSRGGSTDTQYF TGTGCCAGCAGCCGTGGAGGGAGCACAGATACGCAGTATTTT
NA TRBJ2-1 NA TRBV11-2 CASSQARGNNEQFF TGTGCCAGCAGCCAGGCCAGGGGTAACAATGAGCAGTTCTTC